What follows describes a single T cell receptor beta chain. Germline V CDR1 and CDR2: SGHNT, YYREEE (reference sequence). V was clipped by 4 bases and J by 7 bases, with 14 bases between them. The CDR3 has 14 amino acids. The sample belongs to a study of shared clonotypes between healthy human individuals. An assay was performed, and its level was deep. The table came from immunoSEQ multiplex PCR; TCRdb's copy has only in-frame clones and leaves some out. The sample holds over 1.4 million clones, approximately 96% seen once. Sequencing was done on a sample of naive CD4+ T cells sorted from blood. Noted subset: CD45RA+ positively selected. This rearrangement joins TRBV5-4 to TRBJ2-2; D unresolved. This clonotype originated in a man aged 25 to 40 in good health. This CDR3 reads CASSREQQYGELFF. The CDR3 DNA is TGTGCCAGCAGCCGCGAACAGCAGTACGGGGAGCTGTTTTTT.